This T cell receptor (beta chain) was sequenced during a study of CD8+ T cells in alopecia areata. For the study at large: Tofacitinib ran for 6 to 18 months before 6 months off drug.

Turning to this clone: The antigen remains unidentified.

Study-wide results and limits: More clonal than normal scalp was lesional scalp, particularly alopecia totalis/universalis.

RNA, once extracted, was reverse transcribed into cDNA for use as the sequencing template. The method was immunoSEQ multiplex PCR; TCRdb's version includes in-frame clones alone and lacks a portion of them. The table shows about 150,000 clones, with more than 75% occurring only once. Specimen: CD8+ T cells sorted from blood, collected at week 0. This clonotype originated in a human donor with alopecia areata.

The CDR3 bases are TGCGCCAGCAGCCAAGCGCCGGGACAGGGGTCCTACGAGCAGTACTTC. It encodes CASSQAPGQGSYEQYF. This chain links TRBV4-1 with TRBJ2-7; 10 bases match TRBD1. This CDR3 spans 16 amino acids. V dropped 1 base and J dropped 1; count of bases not matched to a gene: 4. CDR1 and CDR2 (germline): MGHRA, YSYEKL.